These 24 T cell receptor beta chains share one sample of origin, sequenced in a study of cytomegalovirus exposure and HLA in healthy donors. In the PCR, 60 Vbeta and 13 Jbeta primers were used. Here immunoSEQ multiplex PCR was the method, and the copy in TCRdb shows in-frame clones only, minus some. The sample consists of fewer than 40,000 clones, roughly 81% of them appearing once. Sequenced sample: PBMCs. The receptors derive from a woman in her thirties or forties in good health and CMV-seronegative.

J is TRBJ1-6 and V is TRBV2, with D hard to call. This CDR3 region has 15 residues. V was shortened by 3 bases and J by 7 bases, with 13 bases between the two germline ends. Germline values: CDR1 SNHLY, CDR2 FYNNEI. The CDR3 here is CASSERVKGNSPLHF. The CDR3 coding sequence is TGTGCCAGCAGTGAGCGGGTCAAAGGAAATTCACCCCTCCACTTT.

J is TRBJ2-5 and V is TRBV19; 11 nucleotides agree with TRBD2. The germline gives CDR1 LNHDA, CDR2 SQIVND (reference sequence). V lost 3 bases to trimming and J lost 4 bases; unmatched junction nucleotides: 4. This CDR3 region has 15 residues. The CDR3 spells CASSIYTSGGETQYF. The CDR3, as DNA: TGTGCCAGTAGTATTTATACTAGCGGGGGAGAGACCCAGTACTTC.

The J gene is TRBJ1-2, the V gene TRBV7-8; 7 bases match TRBD1. Germline trimming cut 0 bases from V and 4 bases from J; bases unmatched to any gene: 2. From germline, CDR1 is SGHVS and CDR2 FQNEAQ. The CDR3 totals 14 residues. The CDR3 coding sequence is TGTGCCAGCAGCTTAGCACAGGGGATCTATGGCTACACCTTC. Protein: CASSLAQGIYGYTF. The full variable domain, in which reference TRBV7-8 and TRBJ1-2 provide the parts outside the CDR3, is GAGVSQSPRYKVAKRGQDVALRCDPISGHVSLFWYQQALGQGPEFLTYFQNEAQLDKSGLPSDRFFAERPEGSVSTLKIQRTQQEDSAVYLCASSLAQGIYGYTFGSGTRLTVV.

This chain uses TRBV7-8 with TRBJ1-5; TRBD1 aligns across 9 bases. This CDR3 spans 14 amino acids. Germline CDR1 is SGHVS and CDR2 is FQNEAQ. Trimming at V came to 5 bases and at J to 7 bases, leaving 6 bases not matched to a gene. The CDR3 coding sequence is TGTGCCAGCAGCCCCCGGGACAGGGTACAGCCCCAGCATTTT. Its translation is CASSPRDRVQPQHF.

This rearrangement joins TRBV6-6 to TRBJ2-5, with TRBD1 identical over 7 bases. Trimming took 6 bases from V and 3 from J; bases not matched to a gene: 7. This CDR3 has 14 residues. Germline V lookup: CDR1 MNHNY, CDR2 SVGAGI (reference sequence). The CDR3 coding sequence is TGTGCCAGCAGGAGCCGACAGGGAAAAGAGACCCAGTACTTC. Its translation is CASRSRQGKETQYF.

This clone was seen a handful of times. The V gene is TRBV27, the J gene TRBJ2-1; D is ambiguous. Germline CDR1 MNHEY, CDR2 SMNVEV (reference sequence). The CDR3 loop spans 14 amino acids. V was trimmed by 5 bases and J by 6 bases, leaving 14 bases between them. Written as DNA, the CDR3 is TGTGCCAGCAGTCCCCGTTCTAGACGCAATGAGCAGTTCTTC. Residues: CASSPRSRRNEQFF.

J is TRBJ1-5 and V is TRBV19, with D tentatively TRBD1 (6 bases). The CDR3 runs 13 residues. The ends were cut back, 6 bases at V and 5 bases at J, with 11 bases in the middle. CDR1 is LNHDA, CDR2 SQIVND, per germline (reference sequence). This chain's CDR3 is CASRDRDYQPQHF. In DNA form, the CDR3 reads TGTGCCAGTAGGGACAGAGACTATCAGCCCCAGCATTTT.

The chain links TRBV5-4 to TRBJ1-1; D not resolved. CDR1 is SGHNT, CDR2 YYREEE, per germline (reference sequence). V gave up 2 bases and J gave up 4 bases, with 12 bases separating them. The length of the CDR3 is 14 residues. The chain's CDR3 is CASSFRDRTTEAFF. The CDR3 coding sequence is TGTGCCAGCAGCTTCCGGGATCGCACCACTGAAGCTTTCTTT.

V gene TRBV7-9 combines with J gene TRBJ1-2; tentatively, D is TRBD1 (5 bases). The V end lost 4 bases, the J end lost 4 bases, and 7 bases lay between the germline ends. Germline values: CDR1 SEHNR, CDR2 FQNEAQ (reference sequence). The CDR3 consists of 12 residues. The CDR3, as DNA: TGTGCCAGCAGCTCCCAGGGCTATGGCTACACCTTC. As protein: CASSSQGYGYTF. Using reference TRBV7-9 and TRBJ1-2 for the parts outside the CDR3, the full variable domain is DTGVSQNPRHKITKRGQNVTFRCDPISEHNRLYWYRQTLGQGPEFLTYFQNEAQLEKSRLLSDRFSAERPKGSFSTLEIQRTEQGDSAMYLCASSSQGYGYTFGSGTRLTVV.

The rearrangement uses TRBV7-3 and TRBJ1-1, with TRBD1 matching 11 bases. The CDR3 contains 13 residues. J gave up 10 bases and V 4 bases, and 5 bases lay outside the gene matches. Germline-derived CDR1 and CDR2 are SGHTA and FQGTGA. The DNA of the CDR3 is TGTGCCAGCAGCTCAGGACAGGGGGCCAGAGCTTTCTTT. As protein: CASSSGQGARAFF.

The rearrangement uses TRBV28 and TRBJ2-2; no definite D call. The CDR3 covers 15 residues. With 2 bases removed from V and 0 bases from J, the gap between germline ends came to 7 bases. Germline CDR1 is MDHEN and CDR2 is SYDVKM. The CDR3 loop reads CASSLPFPNTGELFF. The CDR3 nucleotides read TGTGCCAGCAGTTTACCTTTCCCGAACACCGGGGAGCTGTTTTTT.

V is TRBV7-2 and J is TRBJ2-7; D remains unclear. Germline V gene sequence: CDR1 SGHTA, CDR2 FQGNSA. The CDR3 has 13 residues. The V and J ends lost 2 bases and 4 bases respectively, with 9 bases between them. The CDR3 DNA is TGTGCCAGCAGCTTAAATGGCGGTTACGAGCAGTACTTC. Its protein product is CASSLNGGYEQYF. The full variable domain, its missing parts supplied by reference TRBV7-2 and TRBJ2-7, is GAGVSQSPSNKVTEKGKDVELRCDPISGHTALYWYRQSLGQGLEFLIYFQGNSAPDKSGLPSDRFSAERTGGSVSTLTIQRTQQEDSAVYLCASSLNGGYEQYFGPGTRLTVT.

To note about this clone: The junction shows a germline mismatch at one end, possibly a read error. The V and J genes are TRBV2 and TRBJ1-5, with D perhaps matching TRBD1 (6 bases). Germline values: CDR1 SNHLY, CDR2 FYNNEI. This CDR3 region has 13 residues. The DNA for the CDR3 is TGTGCCAGCAGCTCGGACAGCAGTCAGCCCCAGCATTTT. It translates to CASSSDSSQPQHF.

The chain carries TRBV6-1 and TRBJ1-2; 7 nucleotides agree with TRBD1. The CDR3 contains 13 residues. Germline V CDR1 and CDR2: MNHNS, SASEGT. V gave up 5 bases and J gave up 5 bases; unmatched junction bases: 5. The CDR3 DNA is TGTGCCAGCAGTTGGACAGGCGAGTATGGCTACACCTTC. Protein sequence: CASSWTGEYGYTF.

The chain employs TRBV6-1 and TRBJ1-2, with D tentatively TRBD1 (5 bases). Germline V gives CDR1 MNHNS, CDR2 SASEGT. The CDR3 has 14 amino acids. Trimming pared 8 bases from V and 8 bases from J, leaving 21 bases between. The CDR3 DNA follows: TGTGCCAGCGGACCCAGGGATCCCTCTCGAGGCTACACCTTC. It encodes CASGPRDPSRGYTF.

This clone was seen a few times. The chain recombines TRBV5-5 with TRBJ2-7; TRBD1 matches 10 bases. The germline CDR1 and CDR2 sequences are SGHKS and YYEKEE (reference sequence). V shed 1 base and J 9 bases; nucleotides not matched to a gene: 13. The CDR3 consists of 16 residues. The CDR3 bases are TGTGCCAGCAGCTTGTCCGGGACAGGGGTAGTACAGGGGCAGTACGTC. Residues: CASSLSGTGVVQGQYV.

This chain connects TRBV9 to TRBJ1-6; D ambiguous. Between the trimmed V and J ends, which lost 8 bases and 7 bases, there was a span of 19 bases. The CDR3 is 15 amino acids. Germline loops: CDR1 SGDLS, CDR2 YYNGEE. CDR3 loop: CASSGSGTGNSPLHF. The CDR3 DNA reads TGTGCCAGTTCCGGCAGTGGTACGGGGAATTCACCCCTCCACTTT.

This chain joins TRBV11-1 and TRBJ2-7; weak D call: TRBD1 (6 bases). From germline, CDR1 is SGHAT and CDR2 FQDESV (reference sequence). The V end lost 3 bases, the J end lost 3 bases, and 9 bases lay between the germline ends. CDR3 length: 13 residues. CDR3 in amino acids: CASSFGRGYEQYF. The CDR3 coding sequence is TGTGCCAGCAGCTTTGGCAGGGGCTACGAGCAGTACTTC.

The table lists this clone with a count of one. The chain couples TRBV28 to TRBJ1-2, with D tentatively TRBD1 (5 bases). Germline V gene lookup returns CDR1 MDHEN and CDR2 SYDVKM. Trimming took off 2 bases at V and 10 bases at J, with 11 bases between the two ends. The CDR3 spans 12 residues. The CDR3 nucleotides read TGTGCCAGCAGTTTACCCCGACAGATCTACACCTTC. This sequence encodes CASSLPRQIYTF.

V is TRBV6-1 and J is TRBJ2-7; 13 positions match TRBD2. Germline CDR1 MNHNS, CDR2 SASEGT. V lost 1 base, J lost 10 bases, and 10 bases stayed unmatched. This CDR3 contains 16 residues. CDR3 nucleotide sequence: TGTGCCAGCAGTGAAGGGGAGGGACTAGCGGGGATCGGTCAGTACTTC. It encodes CASSEGEGLAGIGQYF.

About this clone itself: This CDR3 is also generated by other DNA sequences in the sample. The rearrangement joins TRBV14 to TRBJ2-3; D may be TRBD2 (6 bases). Looked up from germline, CDR1 is SGHDN and CDR2 is FVKESK. The germline V and J ends were trimmed by 7 bases and 0 bases, with 14 bases remaining between them. The CDR3 is 15 amino acids. The CDR3 loop is CASTRTGTSTDTQYF. In DNA, the CDR3 is TGTGCCAGCACTCGCACCGGGACTAGCACAGATACGCAGTATTTT.

J is TRBJ2-7 and V is TRBV9; 8 bases fit TRBD2. The CDR3 has 16 amino acids. Unmatched junction bases numbered 7, after V lost 0 bases and J lost 2 bases. Germline values: CDR1 SGDLS, CDR2 YYNGEE. In DNA, the CDR3 is TGTGCCAGCAGCGTAGCCGCCGGACTAGCCCCCTACGAGCAGTACGTC. This codes for CASSVAAGLAPYEQYV.

V gene TRBV7-2 combines with J gene TRBJ1-1; weak D call: TRBD1 (6 bases). Germline values: CDR1 SGHTA, CDR2 FQGNSA. Trimming left V 3 bases short and J 4 bases short, with 12 bases between. The length of the CDR3 is 14 residues. The CDR3 nucleotides are TGTGCCAGCAGCTTTAAAGGGGGACGCACTGAAGCTTTCTTT. Protein sequence: CASSFKGGRTEAFF.

This chain's CDR3 is CASSQPSGIENTIYF. The CDR3 bases are TGTGCCAGCAGTCAACCTTCAGGGATTGAAAACACCATATATTTT. The chain recombines TRBV6-6 with TRBJ1-3; D may be TRBD1 (5 bases). CDR3 length: 15 amino acids. V was shortened by 5 bases and J by 6 bases, with 17 bases between the two germline ends. Germline assignment: CDR1 MNHNY and CDR2 SVGAGI (reference sequence).